Following are 29 T cell receptor beta chains from one sample sequenced in a study of T cell changes during pregnancy in multiple sclerosis (dated 2019 in TCRdb). To prepare the library, the immunoSEQ multiplex PCR assay was applied. This immuneACCESS table, as held by TCRdb, lists in-frame sequences with V and J called but not all clones. Of the missing ones, under half trace to an unresolved V gene in checked studies; the others have no known cause. The sample table records tens of thousands of clones; around 90% of these occur just once. The ten top clones hold just over 5% of the sample. The specimen comprised peripheral blood, sampled after pregnancy. The receptors here all came from a female donor in good health, enrolled as a control in a pregnancy study.

This clone has just a few counts. This sequence joins TRBV7-9 and TRBJ1-5; D is possibly TRBD1 (5 bases). V lost 1 base to trimming and J lost 0 bases, with 10 bases between them. This CDR3 region has 16 residues. Looked up from germline, CDR1 is SEHNR and CDR2 is FQNEAQ (reference sequence). The CDR3 reads CASSLGGAGSNQPQHF. The DNA for the CDR3 is TGTGCCAGCAGCTTAGGGGGCGCTGGTAGCAATCAGCCCCAGCATTTT.

The chain employs TRBV9 and TRBJ1-2; TRBD1 aligns across 8 bases. The CDR3 has 15 amino acids. Germline V gene sequence: CDR1 SGDLS, CDR2 YYNGEE. The V segment lost 3 bases and the J segment 0 bases; nucleotides outside the gene matches: 4. The CDR3 sequence is CASSGQGNPNYGYTF. The CDR3 coding sequence is TGTGCCAGCAGCGGACAGGGGAACCCTAACTATGGCTACACCTTC.

The chain is built from TRBV2 and TRBJ1-5; 9 nucleotides line up with TRBD1. Germline-derived CDR1 and CDR2 are SNHLY and FYNNEI. V lost 6 bases, J lost 1 base, and 4 bases stayed unmatched. This CDR3 is 15 amino acids long. In nucleotides, the CDR3 is TGTGCCAGCAGGACAGGGGGAGGAAGCAATCAGCCCCAGCATTTT. Its protein is CASRTGGGSNQPQHF.

This clone occurred once. This chain links TRBV10-3 with TRBJ2-1; TRBD2 matches 7 bases. Trimming removed 3 bases from V and 1 base from J; junction bases left unmatched: 9. The germline CDR1 and CDR2 sequences are ENHRY and SYGVKD. The CDR3 totals 17 residues. CDR3 DNA: TGTGCCATCAGTGACCCCATCGGGGGAGGGTCCTACAATGAGCAGTTCTTC. It is translated as CAISDPIGGGSYNEQFF.

The J gene is TRBJ1-5, the V gene TRBV19; 9 bases fit TRBD1. The V segment lost 3 bases and the J segment 4 bases; nucleotides outside the gene matches: 1. The length of the CDR3 is 14 residues. Per germline, CDR1 LNHDA and CDR2 SQIVND (reference sequence). CDR3 in DNA: TGTGCCAGTAGTATCGGACAGGGGAATCAGCCCCAGCATTTT. This translates into CASSIGQGNQPQHF.

The chain carries TRBV2 and TRBJ2-2, with TRBD2 matching 14 bases. The germline gives CDR1 SNHLY, CDR2 FYNNEI. This CDR3 region has 18 residues. V lost 8 bases, J lost 0 bases, and 8 bases stayed unmatched. In DNA, the CDR3 is TGTGCCAGCCAGCGGACTAGCGGGGGGTCCGCGAACACCGGGGAGCTGTTTTTT. It encodes CASQRTSGGSANTGELFF.

This sequence joins TRBV5-1 and TRBJ2-1; tentatively, D is TRBD1 (5 bases). V lost 0 bases and J 5 bases, leaving 9 bases between the germline ends. The CDR3 sequence is 14 residues long. Per the germline V gene, CDR1 is SGHRS and CDR2 is YFSETQ. As DNA, the CDR3 is TGCGCCAGCAGCTTGGCGCTAGGGGACAATGAGCAGTTCTTC. It yields the protein CASSLALGDNEQFF. The variable domain in full, completed from reference TRBV5-1 and TRBJ2-1, reads KAGVTQTPRYLIKTRGQQVTLSCSPISGHRSVSWYQQTPGQGLQFLFEYFSETQRNKGNFPGRFSGRQFSNSRSEMNVSTLELGDSALYLCASSLALGDNEQFFGPGTRLTVL.

This sequence joins TRBV7-2 and TRBJ2-1; TRBD2 aligns across 10 bases. Germline V lookup: CDR1 SGHTA, CDR2 FQGNSA. Trimming took 2 bases from V and 10 from J; bases not matched to a gene: 14. The CDR3 loop spans 17 amino acids. CDR3: CASSLRFSGGFMGEQFF. In nucleotides, the CDR3 is TGTGCCAGCAGCTTACGGTTTAGCGGGGGGTTCATGGGGGAGCAGTTCTTC.

The V gene is TRBV7-9, the J gene TRBJ2-7; D unresolved. The V and J ends lost 3 bases and 1 base respectively, with 7 bases between them. CDR1 is SEHNR and CDR2 is FQNEAQ in the germline V gene (reference sequence). The CDR3 length is 13 residues. CDR3 sequence: CASSFETSYEQYF. CDR3 DNA sequence: TGTGCCAGCAGCTTTGAAACATCCTACGAGCAGTACTTC. The variable domain in full, completed from reference TRBV7-9 and TRBJ2-7, reads DTGVSQNPRHKITKRGQNVTFRCDPISEHNRLYWYRQTLGQGPEFLTYFQNEAQLEKSRLLSDRFSAERPKGSFSTLEIQRTEQGDSAMYLCASSFETSYEQYFGPGTRLTVT.

This clone was detected a few times. The genes are TRBV10-3 and TRBJ2-2; 8 bases agree with TRBD1. Germline CDR1 reads ENHRY; CDR2 reads SYGVKD. V was pared by 7 bases and J by 5 bases, with 15 bases of the junction left unmatched. The CDR3 spans 17 residues. This CDR3 reads CAITQFRQGMRTGELFF. DNA for the CDR3: TGTGCCATCACCCAGTTTCGACAGGGGATGAGGACCGGGGAGCTGTTTTTT.

This clone was seen only a few times. V gene TRBV5-4 combines with J gene TRBJ1-2, with 7 bases matching TRBD1. V was pared by 4 bases and J by 6 bases, with 3 bases of the junction left unmatched. This CDR3 spans 12 amino acids. The V gene's germline CDR1 is SGHNT and CDR2 YYREEE (reference sequence). The CDR3 DNA is TGTGCCAGCAGCATCAGGGGGGATGGCTACACCTTC. This encodes CASSIRGDGYTF.

The chain carries TRBV5-1 and TRBJ1-1, with 8 bases matching TRBD1. This CDR3 is 15 amino acids long. Germline values: CDR1 SGHRS, CDR2 YFSETQ. V shed 5 bases and J 1 base; nucleotides not matched to a gene: 7. In nucleotides, the CDR3 is TGCGCCAGCAGGGAAAGACAGGGGTCGAACACTGAAGCTTTCTTT. Its translation is CASRERQGSNTEAFF.

The rearrangement uses TRBV4-2 and TRBJ1-1; D remains unclear. V shed 5 bases and J shed 0 bases, with 10 bases lying between them. CDR3 length: 14 residues. Germline assignment: CDR1 LGHNA and CDR2 YNFKEQ. The CDR3 sequence: CASSFGDMNTEAFF. The CDR3 DNA reads as TGTGCCAGCAGCTTCGGGGATATGAACACTGAAGCTTTCTTT.

The chain combines TRBV2 with TRBJ2-7, with 9 nucleotides matching TRBD2. After removal of 6 bases from V and 5 bases from J, the junction contained 11 bases not matched to a gene. CDR3 length: 15 residues. Germline values: CDR1 SNHLY, CDR2 FYNNEI. The CDR3 loop is CASRESGTSFHEQYF. Here the CDR3 DNA reads TGTGCCAGCAGAGAGTCCGGGACTAGCTTCCACGAGCAGTACTTC.

This chain joins TRBV28 and TRBJ2-5; 9 bases map to TRBD1. V was pared by 5 bases and J by 0 bases, with 4 bases of the junction left unmatched. This CDR3 has 15 amino acids. The germline gives CDR1 MDHEN, CDR2 SYDVKM. CDR3 amino acids: CASSLGQGYQETQYF. DNA for the CDR3: TGTGCCAGCAGTCTCGGACAGGGGTACCAAGAGACCCAGTACTTC.

The chain uses TRBV15 and TRBJ2-5; 7 nucleotides align to TRBD2. Germline trimming cut 5 bases from V and 2 bases from J; bases unmatched to any gene: 17. The V gene's germline CDR1 is LNHNV and CDR2 YYDKDF (reference sequence). The CDR3 consists of 18 residues. DNA of the CDR3: TGTGCCACCAGCGGCACGACACCCGGACTAGTCACGCAAGAGACCCAGTACTTC. Translation gives CATSGTTPGLVTQETQYF.

The rearrangement joins TRBV9 to TRBJ1-1; TRBD1 matches 7 bases. With V trimmed by 3 bases and J by 4 bases, 9 bases remained unmatched. This CDR3 has 15 amino acids. CDR1 is SGDLS and CDR2 is YYNGEE in the germline V gene. Written as DNA, the CDR3 is TGTGCCAGCAGCGCCCAGACAGGGCGGCGCACTGAAGCTTTCTTT. This codes for CASSAQTGRRTEAFF.

The gene calls are TRBV30 and TRBJ1-2; 8 bases map to TRBD1. This CDR3 is built from 12 residues. The V and J ends lost 2 bases and 7 bases, in that order; junction bases with no gene match: 3. CDR1 and CDR2 from the germline V gene are GTSNPN and SVGIG (reference sequence). The CDR3 spells CAWSSGTGGYTF. DNA of the CDR3: TGTGCCTGGAGTTCCGGGACAGGTGGCTACACCTTC. The full variable domain, its missing parts supplied by reference TRBV30 and TRBJ1-2, is SQTIHQWPATLVQPVGSPLSLECTVEGTSNPNLYWYRQAAGRGLQLLFYSVGIGQISSEVPQNLSASRPQDRQFILSSKKLLLSDSGFYLCAWSSGTGGYTFGSGTRLTVV.

The rearrangement uses TRBV6-5 and TRBJ2-3, with D possibly being TRBD2 (6 bases). The germline gives CDR1 MNHEY, CDR2 SVGAGI. Trimming took 2 bases from V and 0 from J, leaving 9 bases between them. This CDR3 has 15 amino acids. CDR3 sequence reads: CASSYDGTSTDTQYF. The CDR3, as DNA: TGTGCCAGCAGTTACGACGGGACTAGCACAGATACGCAGTATTTT.

In DNA, the CDR3 is TGCGCCAGCAGCCCTCGGGTCGGCGACCAGCCCCAGCATTTT. This codes for CASSPRVGDQPQHF. The genes are TRBV5-1 and TRBJ1-5, with unresolved D. Trimming cost V 4 bases and J 7 bases, with 15 bases left between them. Germline loops: CDR1 SGHRS, CDR2 YFSETQ. The CDR3 loop spans 14 amino acids.

This clone was found once. The chain links TRBV27 to TRBJ2-5, with 8 nucleotides matching TRBD2. V was clipped by 2 bases and J by 4 bases; unmatched bases: 6. CDR3 length: 15 amino acids. Germline CDR1 reads MNHEY; CDR2 reads SMNVEV (reference sequence). CDR3 bases: TGTGCCAGCAGTTTAGGCGGGAGGAAGGGAGAGACCCAGTACTTC. It encodes CASSLGGRKGETQYF.

This sequence joins TRBV18 and TRBJ2-7; D is ambiguous. Trimming stripped 2 bases from V and 3 bases from J, with 8 bases between. Germline lookup yields CDR1 KGHSH and CDR2 LQKENI. The length of the CDR3 is 13 residues. Here the CDR3 reads CASSPNSLYEQYF. CDR3 coding DNA: TGTGCCAGCTCACCAAACAGCCTCTACGAGCAGTACTTC.

The V call is TRBV7-2, the J call TRBJ2-3, with 14 bases lining up with TRBD2. The CDR3 sequence is 17 residues long. Unmatched junction bases numbered 12, after V lost 5 bases and J lost 8 bases. In germline, CDR1 is SGHTA, CDR2 FQGNSA. CDR3 amino acids: CASSMGLAGAAGGTQYF. CDR3 nucleotides: TGTGCCAGCAGCATGGGACTAGCGGGGGCCGCGGGGGGTACGCAGTATTTT. The whole variable domain, filled in from reference TRBV7-2 and TRBJ2-3, reads GAGVSQSPSNKVTEKGKDVELRCDPISGHTALYWYRQSLGQGLEFLIYFQGNSAPDKSGLPSDRFSAERTGGSVSTLTIQRTQQEDSAVYLCASSMGLAGAAGGTQYFGPGTRLTVL.

This rearrangement joins TRBV9 to TRBJ2-3; 8 positions agree with TRBD2. V was pared by 3 bases and J by 2 bases, with 5 bases of the junction left unmatched. The CDR3 spans 15 residues. Germline CDR1 and CDR2: SGDLS and YYNGEE. CDR3 DNA: TGTGCCAGCAGCGAGAAAGCGGGAGCCACAGATACGCAGTATTTT. The encoded protein is CASSEKAGATDTQYF.

V gene TRBV28 combines with J gene TRBJ2-1, with D possibly being TRBD2 (5 bases). Trimming stripped 6 bases from V and 0 bases from J, with 15 bases between. This CDR3 contains 16 residues. CDR1 is MDHEN, CDR2 SYDVKM, per germline. The CDR3 DNA is TGTGCCAGCAGCCGGCTGGAGGTTGACTCCTACAATGAGCAGTTCTTC. Translated, it gives CASSRLEVDSYNEQFF.

The chain joins TRBV9 to TRBJ1-5; weak D call: TRBD1 (6 bases). V was pared by 4 bases and J by 3 bases, with 20 bases between. Per germline, CDR1 SGDLS and CDR2 YYNGEE. The CDR3 spans 17 residues. The CDR3 spells CASSFQRGGADNQPQHF. The CDR3 DNA is TGTGCCAGCAGCTTCCAGCGGGGGGGCGCGGACAATCAGCCCCAGCATTTT.

The chain recombines TRBV5-1 with TRBJ2-1, with 7 positions matching TRBD1. Germline CDR1 reads SGHRS; CDR2 reads YFSETQ. The CDR3 is made up of 14 amino acids. V trimming: 4 bases; J trimming: 5 bases; junction bases outside the gene matches: 6. CDR3 nucleotide sequence: TGCGCCAGCAGCCCCGGGACAGTGGACAATGAGCAGTTCTTC. It specifies CASSPGTVDNEQFF. The variable domain in full, with the rest retrieved from reference TRBV5-1 and TRBJ2-1, is KAGVTQTPRYLIKTRGQQVTLSCSPISGHRSVSWYQQTPGQGLQFLFEYFSETQRNKGNFPGRFSGRQFSNSRSEMNVSTLELGDSALYLCASSPGTVDNEQFFGPGTRLTVL.

The chain couples TRBV2 to TRBJ1-6, with TRBD1 matching 8 bases. The CDR3 loop spans 15 amino acids. Trimming at V came to 3 bases and at J to 9 bases, leaving 7 bases not matched to a gene. Per germline, CDR1 SNHLY and CDR2 FYNNEI. As DNA, the CDR3 is TGTGCCAGCAGTGAGGAGGCAGGGGGCACTTCACCCCTCCACTTT. As protein: CASSEEAGGTSPLHF.

V gene TRBV4-1 combines with J gene TRBJ1-4; 8 positions match TRBD1. The V gene's germline CDR1 is MGHRA and CDR2 YSYEKL. V lost 4 bases, J lost 1 base, and 8 bases stayed unmatched. This CDR3 contains 17 residues. The CDR3 sequence is CASSPRDRGGTNEKLFF. The CDR3 DNA follows: TGCGCCAGCAGCCCCAGAGACAGGGGAGGAACTAATGAAAAACTGTTTTTT.